The next 2 T cell receptor beta chains were all read from a single sample in a study of blood T cell repertoires in COVID-19 (dated by TCRdb to the early 2020s). The library was produced with the immunoSEQ multiplex PCR assay. In TCRdb, the immuneACCESS table is reduced to in-frame sequences with V and J assigned. These tables do not hold every clone; where another copy was compared, an unresolved V gene accounts for under half, and the others remain unexplained. Across this sample there are about 400,000 clones, with about 90% seen only once. About 1.7% of the sample is in the top ten clones. The specimen sequenced was PBMCs or T cells enriched from blood (not recorded which). These receptors all stem from a woman aged 30 to 39 who had recovered from COVID-19.

CDR3 region: CASSFLAGGDNEQFF. The CDR3 DNA reads TGCGCCAGCAGCTTCTTAGCGGGAGGGGATAATGAGCAGTTCTTC. This chain links TRBV5-1 with TRBJ2-1, with 11 bases matching TRBD2. The CDR3 totals 15 residues. The germline gives CDR1 SGHRS, CDR2 YFSETQ. Trimming at V came to 2 bases and at J to 7 bases, leaving 5 bases not matched to a gene.

The chain couples TRBV4-3 to TRBJ2-7; TRBD1 aligns across 8 bases. J was trimmed by 2 bases and V by 0 bases; bases with no gene match: 3. The CDR3 runs to 15 residues. Germline V gene data show CDR1 as LGHNA and CDR2 as YSLEER. DNA for the CDR3: TGCGCCAGCAGCCAAGATTGGACAGGGCCCTACGAGCAGTACTTC. This gives the protein CASSQDWTGPYEQYF.